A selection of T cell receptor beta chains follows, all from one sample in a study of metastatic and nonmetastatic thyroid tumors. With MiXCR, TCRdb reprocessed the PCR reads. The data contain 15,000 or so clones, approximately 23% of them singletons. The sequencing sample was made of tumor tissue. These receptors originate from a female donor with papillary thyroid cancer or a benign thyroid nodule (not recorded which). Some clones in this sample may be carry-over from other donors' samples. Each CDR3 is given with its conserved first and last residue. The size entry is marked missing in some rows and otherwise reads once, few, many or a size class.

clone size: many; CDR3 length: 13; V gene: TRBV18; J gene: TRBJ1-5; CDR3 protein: CASSGGTGQPQHF
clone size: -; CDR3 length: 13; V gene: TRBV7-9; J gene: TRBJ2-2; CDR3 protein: CASSTTGTGELFF
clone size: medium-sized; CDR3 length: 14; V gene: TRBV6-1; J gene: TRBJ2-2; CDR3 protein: CASSLAGDTGELFF
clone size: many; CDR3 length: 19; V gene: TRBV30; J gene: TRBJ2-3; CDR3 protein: CAWSVQGHPTPNITDTQYF
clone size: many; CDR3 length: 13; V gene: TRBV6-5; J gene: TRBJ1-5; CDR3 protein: CASSTSSDQPQHF
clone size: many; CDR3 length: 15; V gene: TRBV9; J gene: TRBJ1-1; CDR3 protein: CASSAPANPNTEAFF
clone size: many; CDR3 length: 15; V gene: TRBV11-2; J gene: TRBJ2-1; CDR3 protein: CASSLSVSSYNEQFF
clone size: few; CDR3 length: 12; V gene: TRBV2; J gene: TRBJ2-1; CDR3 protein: CASRVGGSEQFF
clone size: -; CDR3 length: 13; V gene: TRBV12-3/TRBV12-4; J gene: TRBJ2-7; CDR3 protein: CASSSTSSYEQYF
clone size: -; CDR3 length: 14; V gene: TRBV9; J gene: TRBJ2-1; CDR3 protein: CASSPVSGSNEQFF
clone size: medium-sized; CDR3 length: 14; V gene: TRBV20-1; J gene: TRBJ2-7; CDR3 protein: CSAGGLGQGYEQYF
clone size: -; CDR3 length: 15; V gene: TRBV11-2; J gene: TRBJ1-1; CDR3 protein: CASSLDPGGNTEAFF
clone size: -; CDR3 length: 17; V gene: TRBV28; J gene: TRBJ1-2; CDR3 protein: CASSLAGTTSGDYGYTF
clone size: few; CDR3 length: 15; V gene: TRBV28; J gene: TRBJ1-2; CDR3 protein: CASSSNGGYGYGYTF
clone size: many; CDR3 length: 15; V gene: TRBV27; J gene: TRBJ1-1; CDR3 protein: CASSTRQESNTEAFF
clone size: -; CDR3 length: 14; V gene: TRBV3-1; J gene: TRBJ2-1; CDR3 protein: CASRGLAGNNEQFF
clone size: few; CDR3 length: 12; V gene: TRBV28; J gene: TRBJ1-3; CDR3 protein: CASRQPGNTIYF
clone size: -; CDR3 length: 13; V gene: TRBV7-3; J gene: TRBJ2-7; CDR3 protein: CASISNDRDDQYF
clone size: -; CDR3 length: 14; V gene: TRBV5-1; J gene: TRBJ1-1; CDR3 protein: CASSLGGLNTEAFF
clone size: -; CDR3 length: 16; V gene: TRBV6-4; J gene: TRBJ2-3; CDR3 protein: CASSLGDGGHTDTQYF
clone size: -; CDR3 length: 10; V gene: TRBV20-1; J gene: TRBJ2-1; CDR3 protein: CSAGNNEQFF
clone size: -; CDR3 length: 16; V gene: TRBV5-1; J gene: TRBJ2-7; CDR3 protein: CASSLAGTGSSYEQYF
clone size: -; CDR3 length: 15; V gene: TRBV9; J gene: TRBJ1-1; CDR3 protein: CASSGGQGMGTEAFF
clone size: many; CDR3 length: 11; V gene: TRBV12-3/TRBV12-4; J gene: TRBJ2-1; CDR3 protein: CASSLTNEQFF
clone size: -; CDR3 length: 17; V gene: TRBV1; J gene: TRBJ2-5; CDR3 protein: CTSSQGSIAEGQETQYF
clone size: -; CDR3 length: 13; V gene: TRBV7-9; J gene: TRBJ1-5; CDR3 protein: CASSFPGRQPQHF
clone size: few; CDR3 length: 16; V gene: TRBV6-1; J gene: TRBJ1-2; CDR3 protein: CASSESLGDRGHGYTF
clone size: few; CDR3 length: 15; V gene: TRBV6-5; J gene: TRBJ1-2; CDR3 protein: CASSYSAGTVYGYTF
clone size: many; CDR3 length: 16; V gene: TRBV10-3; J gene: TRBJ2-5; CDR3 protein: CAITPNSSLESGTQYF
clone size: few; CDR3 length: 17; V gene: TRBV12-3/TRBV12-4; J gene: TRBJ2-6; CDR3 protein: CASSRGTGVSGANVLTF
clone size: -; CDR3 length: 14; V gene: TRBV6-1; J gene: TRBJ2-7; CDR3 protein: CASRAGTGRYEQYF
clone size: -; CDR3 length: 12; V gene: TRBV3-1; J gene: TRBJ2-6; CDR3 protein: CASGWGANVLTF
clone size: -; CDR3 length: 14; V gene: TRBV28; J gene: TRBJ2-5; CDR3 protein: CASSPAGGEETQYF
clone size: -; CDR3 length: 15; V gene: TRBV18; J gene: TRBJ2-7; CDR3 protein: CASSPVGLLYYEQYF
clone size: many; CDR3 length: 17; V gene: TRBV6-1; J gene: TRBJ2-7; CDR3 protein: CASSVTLGLAGAYEQYF
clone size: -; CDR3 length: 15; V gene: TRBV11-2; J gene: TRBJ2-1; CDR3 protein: CASSSGRVSYNEQFF
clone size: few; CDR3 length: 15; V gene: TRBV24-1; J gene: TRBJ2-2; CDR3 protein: CSTSDLDSDTGELFF
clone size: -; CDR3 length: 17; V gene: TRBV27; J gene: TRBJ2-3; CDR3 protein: CASNGKGSIVRSDTQYF
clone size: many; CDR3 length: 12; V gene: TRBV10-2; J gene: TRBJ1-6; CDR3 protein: CASTPDNSPLHF
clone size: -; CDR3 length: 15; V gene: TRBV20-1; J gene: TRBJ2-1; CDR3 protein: CSAGRTKPLYNEQFF
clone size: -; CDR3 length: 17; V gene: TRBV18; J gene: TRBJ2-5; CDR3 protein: CASSPSLTSGSSETKYF
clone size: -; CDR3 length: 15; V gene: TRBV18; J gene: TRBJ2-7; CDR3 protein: CASSPGARALYEQYF
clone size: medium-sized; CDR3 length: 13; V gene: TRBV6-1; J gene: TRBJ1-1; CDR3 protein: CASRRGPNTEAFF
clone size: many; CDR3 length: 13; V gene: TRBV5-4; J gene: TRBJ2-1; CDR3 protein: CASSVDSYNEQFF
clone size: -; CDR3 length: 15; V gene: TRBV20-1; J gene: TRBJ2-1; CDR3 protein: CSARSSSGSRNEQFF
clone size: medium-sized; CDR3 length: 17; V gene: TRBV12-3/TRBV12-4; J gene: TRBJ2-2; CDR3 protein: CASSFSAGGRNTGELFF
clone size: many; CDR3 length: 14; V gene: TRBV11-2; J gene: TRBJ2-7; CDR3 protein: CASSWGGDVYEQYF
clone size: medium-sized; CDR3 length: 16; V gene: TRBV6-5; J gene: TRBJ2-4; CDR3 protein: CASSYSDRGGSNIQYF
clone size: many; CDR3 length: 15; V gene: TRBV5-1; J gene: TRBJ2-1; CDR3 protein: CASSWAGTNNNEQFF
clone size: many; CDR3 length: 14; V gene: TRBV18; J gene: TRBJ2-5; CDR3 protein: CASSPSGQGETQYF
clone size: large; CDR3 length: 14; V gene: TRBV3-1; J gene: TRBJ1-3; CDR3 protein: CASRGDSSGNTIYF
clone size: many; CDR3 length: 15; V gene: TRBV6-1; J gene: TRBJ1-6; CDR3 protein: CASRFGQTYNSPLHF
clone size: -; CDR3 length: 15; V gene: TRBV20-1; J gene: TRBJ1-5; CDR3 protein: CSAQDRGGSNQPQHF
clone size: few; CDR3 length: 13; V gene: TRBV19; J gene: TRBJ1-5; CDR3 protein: CASSPGQRQPQHF
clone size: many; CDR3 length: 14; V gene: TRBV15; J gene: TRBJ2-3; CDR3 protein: CATSISDYTDTQYF
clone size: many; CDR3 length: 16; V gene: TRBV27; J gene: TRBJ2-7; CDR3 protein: CASSTTIGTSPYEQYF
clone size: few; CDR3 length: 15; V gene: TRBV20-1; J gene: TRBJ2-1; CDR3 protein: CSAPGSGIGYNEQFF